A single sample is the source of the 4 T cell receptor beta chains below, sequenced in a study of shared clonotypes between healthy human individuals. The protocol was immunoSEQ multiplex PCR, while the TCRdb copy is restricted to in-frame clones and leaves out a portion. The sample has about 460,000 clones, 60% to 80% seen once. The sequenced sample was PBMCs. Receptors were obtained from a woman between 40 and 55 years old in good health. Some clones in this sample may be carry-over from other donors' samples.

The sample holds one count of this clone. The V gene is TRBV29-1, the J gene TRBJ1-1; 7 positions agree with TRBD1. CDR3 length: 14 residues. In germline, CDR1 is SQVTM, CDR2 ANQGSEA. J gave up 3 bases and V 2 bases, and 6 bases lay outside the gene matches. Here the CDR3 reads CSVELGQGDTEAFF. The CDR3 DNA follows: TGCAGCGTTGAATTAGGCCAGGGGGACACTGAAGCTTTCTTT.

The rearrangement uses TRBV27 and TRBJ2-3; D is ambiguous. The CDR3 has 13 amino acids. Germline CDR1 and CDR2: MNHEY and SMNVEV (reference sequence). Trimming left V 5 bases short and J 4 bases short, with 10 bases between. This CDR3 is CASSPSGPDTQYF. The CDR3 DNA reads TGTGCCAGCAGTCCCTCTGGGCCAGATACGCAGTATTTT.

This clone has at least ten counts. CDR3 sequence: CASSQARRDRVWETQYF. For the CDR3, the DNA is TGTGCCAGCAGCCAAGCCCGCCGGGACAGGGTATGGGAGACCCAGTACTTC. The chain employs TRBV14 and TRBJ2-5; 9 bases fit TRBD1. The germline CDR1 and CDR2 sequences are SGHDN and FVKESK. There are 17 residues in the CDR3. V lost 1 base and J lost 5; bases outside the gene matches: 11.

V and J are TRBV10-1 and TRBJ2-2; weak D call: TRBD1 (5 bases). The V end was cut by 7 bases, the J end by 5 bases, with 14 bases between. Germline V gene data show CDR1 as WNHNN and CDR2 as SYGVQD (reference sequence). The CDR3 length is 14 residues. The CDR3 reads CASKKGLETGELFF. The CDR3 DNA reads TGCGCCAGCAAAAAGGGGCTAGAAACCGGGGAGCTGTTTTTT.